This TCR beta chain emerged from a study of shared clonotypes between healthy human individuals. About the research overall: Used for every donor were three CD4 naive, three CD4 memory, two CD8 naive and one CD8 memory plate.

Produced via immunoSEQ multiplex PCR; TCRdb's table is partial and in-frame only. The table has approximately 720,000 clones, 72% seen once. The CDR3 totals 16 residues. The germline gives CDR1 SGHAT, CDR2 FQNNGV. V shed 5 bases and J 2 bases; nucleotides not matched to a gene: 7. Sequencing input: memory CD4+ T cells sorted from blood. Subset given: CD45RA-negative fraction. The chain is built from TRBV11-2 and TRBJ1-5, with 9 nucleotides matching TRBD1. The sequence was collected from a woman aged 25 to 45 in good health. In DNA form, the CDR3 reads TGTGCCAGCAGCATCCACAGGGGGCGAGGCAATCAGCCCCAGCATTTT. This translates into CASSIHRGRGNQPQHF.